This T cell receptor beta chain was documented in a study of blood T cell repertoires in COVID-19. Study details: Acute-phase and convalescent COVID-19 samples originated in the United States, Italy and Spain.

The germline V gene encodes CDR1 GTSNPN and CDR2 SVGIG (reference sequence). Losses at the gene ends were 5 bases for V and 7 bases for J; bases not matched to a gene: 4. The CDR3 sequence is 12 residues long. Original processing methods: Scientists estimated how many nucleated cells there were by amplifying reference gene primers. Measured with immunoSEQ multiplex PCR; TCRdb has only the in-frame clones, and not every one. The V and J calls and the clone size are those of that table, but D and trimming were determined from the DNA. The sample shows approximately 130,000 clones, 65% to 85% of them seen only once.

V is TRBV30 and J is TRBJ1-2, with TRBD1 matching over 10 bases. The sample consisted of peripheral blood. The sequence was obtained from a man at least 80 years old with active or convalescent COVID-19. CDR3 residues: CAWSDRGIGYTF. Written as DNA, the CDR3 is TGTGCCTGGTCGGACAGGGGGATTGGCTACACCTTC.